Below are 27 T cell receptor beta chains sequenced from a single sample in a study of identical twins. TCRdb passed the 5' RACE reads through MiXCR, listing each CDR3 protein once. The data contain roughly 250,000 distinct CDR3 sequences, over 12% of them singletons. The sequenced sample was memory (CD45RO+) T cells sorted from blood. The source is a woman aged 18-29 years in good health.

This clonotype turned up a few times. The chain couples TRBV4-3 to TRBJ2-2; 11 bases fit TRBD2. The V segment lost 0 bases and the J segment 6 bases; nucleotides outside the gene matches: 0. Germline values: CDR1 LGHNA, CDR2 YSLEER. This CDR3 region has 15 residues. This CDR3 reads CASSQELAGAGELFF. Written as DNA, the CDR3 is TGCGCCAGCAGCCAAGAACTAGCGGGAGCCGGGGAGCTGTTTTTT.

The chain is built from TRBV4-1 and TRBJ2-5; possible D gene TRBD2, 5 bases. Germline CDR1 and CDR2: MGHRA and YSYEKL. This CDR3 contains 16 residues. Trimming pared 3 bases from V and 5 bases from J, leaving 19 bases between. The DNA of the CDR3 is TGCGCCAGCAGCCAGACCACAACCCCGACGGGGGAGACCCAGTACTTC. Translated, it gives CASSQTTTPTGETQYF.

This clonotype appeared a few times. The chain links TRBV10-3 to TRBJ2-2; 8 nucleotides agree with TRBD2. CDR1 ENHRY and CDR2 SYGVKD come from the germline V gene. J gave up 0 bases and V 11 bases, and 8 bases lay outside the gene matches. The CDR3 extends over 15 amino acids. The CDR3 loop is CAFTGGFPNTGELFF. The DNA for the CDR3 is TGTGCCTTCACGGGAGGGTTCCCGAACACCGGGGAGCTGTTTTTT.

The CDR3 protein is CAISAGPGQKQETQYF. The CDR3 DNA follows: TGTGCCATCAGCGCGGGCCCGGGACAAAAACAAGAGACCCAGTACTTC. This chain links TRBV10-3 with TRBJ2-5; D possibly corresponds to TRBD1 (6 bases). Germline CDR1 and CDR2: ENHRY and SYGVKD. Trimming took 6 bases from V and 2 from J, leaving 19 bases between them. The CDR3 covers 16 residues.

This chain connects TRBV6-1 to TRBJ2-1, with D maybe TRBD2 (6 bases). This CDR3 contains 14 residues. V lost 5 bases, J lost 4 bases, and 12 bases lay in between. Germline CDR1 reads MNHNS; CDR2 reads SASEGT. This chain's CDR3 is CASSRLGGYNEQFF. CDR3 sequence (DNA): TGTGCCAGCAGTCGCCTCGGGGGATACAATGAGCAGTTCTTC.

This sequence joins TRBV10-3 and TRBJ2-5; the D is unclear. Trimming shortened V by 8 bases and J by 5 bases, and 15 bases separated the two germline ends. Per germline, CDR1 ENHRY and CDR2 SYGVKD. The CDR3 sequence is 13 residues long. The CDR3, as DNA: TGTGCCATCTCTTCCGGAAGCACCGAGACCCAGTACTTC. Translated, it gives CAISSGSTETQYF.

This clonotype has ten or more counts. The V call is TRBV11-2, the J call TRBJ2-2; D is unresolved. The CDR3 has 16 residues. Trimming took off 5 bases at V and 3 bases at J, with 16 bases between the two ends. CDR1 is SGHAT, CDR2 FQNNGV, per germline. The CDR3 DNA sequence: TGTGCCAGCAGCGACGCCGTAGGCCGGGACACCGGGGAGCTGTTTTTT. It codes for CASSDAVGRDTGELFF.

The sample holds many counts of this clonotype. The chain is built from TRBV20-1 and TRBJ2-7, with D perhaps matching TRBD2 (5 bases). Trimming removed 3 bases from V and 5 bases from J, with 11 bases in between. CDR3 length: 12 residues. Germline V gene data show CDR1 as DFQATT and CDR2 as SNEGSKA (reference sequence). The CDR3 loop reads CSASRGSNEQYF. DNA for the CDR3: TGCAGTGCTAGTCGGGGTTCTAACGAGCAGTACTTC.

This clonotype occurred a few times. The CDR3 DNA reads TGTGCCAGCAGCTTAAGCGGGAGACGAGAGCAGTTCTTC. This sequence encodes CASSLSGRREQFF. This chain uses TRBV5-6 with TRBJ2-1, with 8 bases lining up with TRBD2. V gave up 2 bases and J gave up 10 bases; unmatched junction bases: 5. From germline, CDR1 is SGHDT and CDR2 YYEEEE. The CDR3 length is 13 residues.

At least ten counts were recorded for this clonotype. The rearrangement joins TRBV9 to TRBJ1-3; TRBD1 agrees at 9 bases. Trimming took 4 bases from V and 6 from J; bases not matched to a gene: 11. The CDR3 covers 16 residues. CDR1 is SGDLS, CDR2 YYNGEE, per germline. CDR3 amino acids: CASSTEPGQGVNTIYF. Here the CDR3 DNA reads TGTGCCAGCAGCACCGAACCGGGACAGGGAGTAAACACCATATATTTT.

The chain has TRBV12-3 or TRBV12-4 and TRBJ2-7, with 8 bases identical to TRBD2. The V segment lost 4 bases and the J segment 3 bases; nucleotides outside the gene matches: 5. The CDR3 is 14 residues long. CDR3 protein: CASSYGRANYEQYF. The CDR3 DNA reads as TGTGCCAGCAGTTACGGGAGGGCCAACTACGAGCAGTACTTC.

The chain joins TRBV6-5 to TRBJ2-5, with D uncertain. CDR3 length: 16 residues. Trimming left V 2 bases short and J 5 bases short, with 18 bases between. The germline V gene encodes CDR1 MNHEY and CDR2 SVGAGI. For the CDR3, the DNA is TGTGCCAGCAGTTACGCCCCGGCAGCCGAAGGGGAGACCCAGTACTTC. It codes for CASSYAPAAEGETQYF.

By frequency in the sample, this clonotype is medium-sized. The gene calls are TRBV6-4 and TRBJ2-1, with 10 nucleotides matching TRBD2. The CDR3 covers 15 residues. The V segment lost 3 bases and the J segment 6 bases; nucleotides outside the gene matches: 5. Per germline, CDR1 MRHNA and CDR2 SNTAGT. For the CDR3, the DNA is TGTGCCAGCAGTGAAGGGACTAGCGCTGTCAATGAGCAGTTCTTC. Its protein is CASSEGTSAVNEQFF.

This clonotype was observed many times. The V call is TRBV5-6, the J call TRBJ1-1; no clear D gene. V lost 2 bases and J lost 0, with 5 bases in between. The CDR3 has 13 amino acids. Germline V gene data show CDR1 as SGHDT and CDR2 as YYEEEE. The CDR3 DNA follows: TGTGCCAGCAGCTTCGGCATGAACACTGAAGCTTTCTTT. This translates into CASSFGMNTEAFF. The complete variable domain, with remaining parts taken from reference TRBV5-6 and TRBJ1-1, reads DAGVTQSPTHLIKTRGQQVTLRCSPKSGHDTVSWYQQALGQGPQFIFQYYEEEERQRGNFPDRFSGHQFPNYSSELNVNALLLGDSALYLCASSFGMNTEAFFGQGTRLTVV.

The table lists this clonotype with many counts. The rearrangement uses TRBV3-1 and TRBJ1-1; the D gene is possibly TRBD1 (5 bases). Germline-derived CDR1 and CDR2 are LGHDT and YNNKEL (reference sequence). CDR3 length equals 14 residues. Trimming cost V 6 bases and J 7 bases, with 18 bases left between them. Written as DNA, the CDR3 is TGTGCCAGCAGGTGGGGGACGCAAAAGGGTGAAGCTTTCTTT. Amino acid sequence: CASRWGTQKGEAFF.

The chain employs TRBV6-1 and TRBJ1-5; D unclear. Germline V gene data show CDR1 as MNHNS and CDR2 as SASEGT. Trimming removed 4 bases at V and 3 bases at J, with 13 bases between. The CDR3 has 15 amino acids. The CDR3 DNA reads TGTGCCAGCAGTGTGGAGGGCCTATACAATCAGCCCCAGCATTTT. Its translation: CASSVEGLYNQPQHF.

The V gene is TRBV11-3, the J gene TRBJ2-7; D call uncertain. Deletions cut 6 bases from V and 0 bases from J, with 15 bases between. Germline values: CDR1 SGHNT, CDR2 YENEEA. The CDR3 sequence is 15 residues long. The DNA of the CDR3 is TGTGCCAGCAGTCGTACCTTACTTTACTCCTACGAGCAGTACTTC. It translates to CASSRTLLYSYEQYF.

A few counts support this clonotype. The rearrangement uses TRBV4-2 and TRBJ2-5; no firm D call. CDR1 LGHNA and CDR2 YNFKEQ come from the germline V gene. The CDR3 consists of 17 residues. V shed 0 bases and J shed 5 bases, with 19 bases lying between them. CDR3 sequence: CASSQEGKGSRLETQYF. CDR3 coding DNA: TGTGCCAGCAGCCAAGAGGGGAAGGGAAGCCGGTTGGAGACCCAGTACTTC.

This rearrangement joins TRBV6-1 to TRBJ1-5; D not resolved. V was trimmed by 8 bases and J by 5 bases, leaving 13 bases between them. The CDR3 spans 13 residues. Germline values: CDR1 MNHNS, CDR2 SASEGT. The CDR3 here is CASSWSGYQPQHF. In DNA, the CDR3 is TGTGCCAGCTCATGGAGCGGGTATCAGCCCCAGCATTTT.

This clonotype was seen repeatedly, ten times or more. The chain carries TRBV5-1 and TRBJ2-3, with D uncertain. This CDR3 region has 15 residues. Trimming left V 1 base short and J 2 bases short, with 11 bases between. CDR1 SGHRS and CDR2 YFSETQ come from the germline V gene. CDR3 sequence reads: CASSLLMGYTDTQYF. The CDR3 bases are TGCGCCAGCAGCTTGTTGATGGGATACACAGATACGCAGTATTTT.

This clonotype was observed a few times. The chain recombines TRBV11-2 with TRBJ2-7; TRBD1 is a possible D gene (5 bases). Germline V lookup: CDR1 SGHAT, CDR2 FQNNGV. The CDR3 sequence is 13 residues long. V was trimmed by 5 bases and J by 7 bases, leaving 15 bases between them. The DNA for the CDR3 is TGTGCCAGCAGCCCCCAGGGATATGGGGAGCAGTACTTC. Residues: CASSPQGYGEQYF.

The chain carries TRBV4-3 and TRBJ2-7, with 7 bases aligning to TRBD2. From germline, CDR1 is LGHNA and CDR2 YSLEER. This CDR3 is 15 amino acids long. The junction had 8 bases not matched to a gene; V was cut back by 0 bases and J by 6 bases. Written as DNA, the CDR3 is TGCGCCAGCAGCCAAGATGGCGGGAGTCGTTCCGAGCAGTACTTC. Translated, it gives CASSQDGGSRSEQYF.

This clonotype was seen a handful of times. The chain is built from TRBV12-3 or TRBV12-4 and TRBJ1-1, with D unresolved. Trimming took 3 bases from V and 0 from J, leaving 5 bases between them. This CDR3 is 13 amino acids long. Here the CDR3 DNA reads TGTGCCAGCAGTTTCTACCTGAACACTGAAGCTTTCTTT. It codes for CASSFYLNTEAFF.

This clonotype showed up just a few times. The V gene is TRBV7-2, the J gene TRBJ2-5; D might be TRBD2 (5 bases). Germline V lookup: CDR1 SGHTA, CDR2 FQGNSA. V was shortened by 1 base and J by 6 bases, with 9 bases between the two germline ends. CDR3 size: 13 residues. The CDR3 loop is CASSLEPGKTQYF. For the CDR3, the DNA is TGTGCCAGCAGCTTAGAGCCGGGGAAGACCCAGTACTTC. Variable domain in full (rest from reference TRBV7-2 and TRBJ2-5): GAGVSQSPSNKVTEKGKDVELRCDPISGHTALYWYRQSLGQGLEFLIYFQGNSAPDKSGLPSDRFSAERTGGSVSTLTIQRTQQEDSAVYLCASSLEPGKTQYFGPGTRLLVL.

The rearrangement uses TRBV12-3 or TRBV12-4 and TRBJ2-2, with D tentatively TRBD1 or TRBD2 (5 bases each). The CDR3 spans 15 residues. V gave up 6 bases and J gave up 2 bases, with 13 bases separating them. The CDR3, as DNA: TGTGCCAGCAGCCTCGGGGCTTATAACACCGGGGAGCTGTTTTTT. Translating it yields CASSLGAYNTGELFF.

The V call is TRBV20-1, the J call TRBJ1-1, with 8 positions matching TRBD1. Trimming at V came to 3 bases and at J to 1 base, leaving 7 bases not matched to a gene. Germline V gives CDR1 DFQATT, CDR2 SNEGSKA (reference sequence). This CDR3 has 15 amino acids. Here the CDR3 DNA reads TGCAGTGCTAGGGATGCCAGGGGGCGGAACACTGAAGCTTTCTTT. It yields the protein CSARDARGRNTEAFF.

This clonotype occurred many times. The rearrangement uses TRBV2 and TRBJ2-1; 7 positions match TRBD1. The V gene end was trimmed by 5 bases and the J gene end by 4 bases; junction bases not matched to a gene: 14. Germline values: CDR1 SNHLY, CDR2 FYNNEI. This CDR3 contains 17 residues. CDR3 nucleotide sequence: TGTGCCAGCAGTCTCTATGGCCCCGGGACAGCTTACAATGAGCAGTTCTTC. Translating it yields CASSLYGPGTAYNEQFF.